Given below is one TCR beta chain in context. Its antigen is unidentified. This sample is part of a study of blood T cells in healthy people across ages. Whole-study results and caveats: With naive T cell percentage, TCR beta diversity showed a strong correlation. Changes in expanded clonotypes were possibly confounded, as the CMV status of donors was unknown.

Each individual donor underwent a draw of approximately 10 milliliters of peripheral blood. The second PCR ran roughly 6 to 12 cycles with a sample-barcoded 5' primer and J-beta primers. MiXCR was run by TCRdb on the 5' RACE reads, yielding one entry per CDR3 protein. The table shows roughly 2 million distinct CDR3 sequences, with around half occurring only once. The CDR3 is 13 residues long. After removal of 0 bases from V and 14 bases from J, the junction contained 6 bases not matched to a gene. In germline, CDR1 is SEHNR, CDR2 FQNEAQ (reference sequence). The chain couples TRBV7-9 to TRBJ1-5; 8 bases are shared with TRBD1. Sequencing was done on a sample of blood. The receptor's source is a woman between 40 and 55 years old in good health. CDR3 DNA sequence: TGTGCCAGCAGCTTAGCCGGGACAGGCATCGAGCATTTT. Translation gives CASSLAGTGIEHF.